Listed below are T cell receptor beta chains from one sample, sequenced in a study of cytomegalovirus exposure and HLA in healthy donors. Assay used: immunoSEQ multiplex PCR; TCRdb lists only in-frame clones, some missing. The sample records around 140,000 clones, about 86% being singletons. Sequencing was done on a sample of PBMCs. All receptors come from a woman aged 30 to 39 in good health and CMV-seronegative. CDR3s leave out the opening cysteine and the closing phenylalanine or tryptophan.

TRBV5-5	TRBJ2-5	ASSSLAGGRETQY
TRBV7-8	TRBJ1-5	ASSLTGAGQPQH
TRBV19	TRBJ2-1	ASKDLSYNEQF
TRBV28	TRBJ1-5	ASSLYRVRPQH
TRBV9	TRBJ2-3	ASSAHSGGHTDTQY
TRBV7-9	TRBJ1-3	SSLLGTTGNTIY
TRBV10-3	TRBJ2-1	AIRSAGGYNEQF
TRBV7-9	TRBJ2-7	ASSFPGYEQY
TRBV6-5	TRBJ2-3	ASSYSQDSSDTQY
TRBV29-1	TRBJ1-1	SVPRQGRKYTEAF
TRBV4-1	TRBJ1-1	ASSQALVAGAQNTEAF
TRBV28	TRBJ1-5	ASGGGHSNQPQH
TRBV4-3	TRBJ1-5	ASSPQIDTNQPQH
TRBV28	TRBJ1-2	ASRRTGREGYT
TRBV5-8	TRBJ1-6	ASSLTDSPLH
TRBV5-4	NA	ASSPGMGGRDEQY
TRBV27	TRBJ2-3	ASRLAGGLDTQY
TRBV19	TRBJ2-7	ASNDRVSYEQY
TRBV28	TRBJ1-2	ASSLREGAWFGYT
TRBV11-2	TRBJ2-7	ASTNLYEQY
TRBV7-3	TRBJ2-3	ASSPRGGLTDTQY
TRBV2	TRBJ1-1	ASSYTPNTEAF
TRBV20-1	TRBJ1-2	SANEGYGYT